A single sample is the source of the 27 T cell receptor beta chains below, sequenced in a study of blood T cell repertoires in COVID-19. Profiled with immunoSEQ multiplex PCR; TCRdb holds only in-frame clones, not every one. The sample yields about 170,000 clones, around 86% seen once. The sequencing input was peripheral blood. These TCRs come from an elderly woman with COVID-19, enrolled during active disease.

V is TRBV7-9 and J is TRBJ1-2, with 10 positions matching TRBD1. This CDR3 region has 13 residues. V was clipped by 5 bases and J by 8 bases; unmatched bases: 5. Germline V gene sequence: CDR1 SEHNR, CDR2 FQNEAQ (reference sequence). The CDR3 is CASSTTGGEGYTF. CDR3 DNA sequence: TGTGCCAGCAGCACGACAGGGGGCGAGGGCTACACCTTC.

In the case of this clone: Given a much more abundant clone one base away, this may be a read error. V gene TRBV7-8 combines with J gene TRBJ2-7; D unresolved. Germline V gives CDR1 SGHVS, CDR2 FQNEAQ. The ends were cut back, 5 bases at V and 4 bases at J, with 6 bases in the middle. The CDR3 is made up of 11 amino acids. CDR3 protein: CASSPRYEQYF. In DNA form, the CDR3 reads TGTGCCAGCAGCCCCAGGTACGAGCAGTACTTC.

This clone is a singleton in its sample. The J gene is TRBJ2-5, the V gene TRBV7-9; 11 bases map to TRBD2. CDR1 is SEHNR, CDR2 FQNEAQ, per germline (reference sequence). The ends lost 3 bases at V and 5 bases at J; junction bases unmatched: 8. The CDR3 consists of 16 residues. The CDR3 here is CASSLGTSGLGETQYF. DNA of the CDR3: TGTGCCAGCAGCTTGGGGACTAGCGGCCTGGGGGAGACCCAGTACTTC.

The chain carries TRBV10-3 and TRBJ1-2; D possibly corresponds to TRBD1 (5 bases). CDR1 is ENHRY and CDR2 is SYGVKD in the germline V gene. The CDR3 has 15 amino acids. V was trimmed by 6 bases and J by 4 bases, leaving 18 bases between them. The CDR3 DNA sequence: TGTGCCATCAGGGAGGTGTACCAAGGGGTCTATGGCTACACCTTC. Amino acid sequence: CAIREVYQGVYGYTF.

This clone has just one count. The chain combines TRBV3-1 (or the pseudogene TRBV3-2) with TRBJ2-1, with 7 positions matching TRBD2. Germline CDR1 is LGHDT and CDR2 is YNNKEL (reference sequence). The length of the CDR3 is 13 residues. With 3 bases clipped from V and 7 bases from J, the junction kept 3 bases outside the gene matches. The CDR3 DNA reads as TGTGCCAGCAGCCACCTGGGGGGGAATGAGCAGTTCTTC. This translates into CASSHLGGNEQFF.

This rearrangement joins TRBV5-5 to TRBJ2-7; 9 bases are shared with TRBD1. Near its end, the DNA agrees better with TRBJ2-5, so the J call may be wrong. This CDR3 has 15 amino acids. CDR1 is SGHKS, CDR2 YYEKEE, per germline (reference sequence). The CDR3: CASSYGQGREETQYF. CDR3 DNA sequence: TGTGCCAGCAGCTACGGACAGGGGAGGGAAGAGACCCAGTACTTC.

This rearrangement joins TRBV7-3 to TRBJ2-3; D is possibly TRBD1 (6 bases). Per the germline V gene, CDR1 is SGHTA and CDR2 is FQGTGA. V dropped 4 bases and J dropped 5 bases, with 13 bases sitting between them. The CDR3 runs 14 residues. The CDR3 DNA reads as TGTGCCAGCAGCTCACAGGGTTTTGGAGATACGCAGTATTTT. It yields the protein CASSSQGFGDTQYF.

The chain employs TRBV3-1 (or the pseudogene TRBV3-2) and TRBJ1-1; maybe TRBD1 (5 bases). This CDR3 is 13 amino acids long. V lost 3 bases and J 3 bases, leaving 8 bases between the germline ends. CDR1 and CDR2 (germline): LGHDT, YNNKEL (reference sequence). The DNA of the CDR3 is TGTGCCAGCAGCCATAGGACATACACTGAAGCTTTCTTT. Translation: CASSHRTYTEAFF.

This chain joins TRBV4-3 and TRBJ2-3, with a weak D call TRBD2 (6 bases). Germline lookup yields CDR1 LGHNA and CDR2 YSLEER. Trimming stripped 0 bases from V and 7 bases from J, with 11 bases between. The CDR3 has 14 amino acids. The CDR3 bases are TGCGCCAGCAGCCAAGACCCCGGGGGAAATACGCAGTATTTT. Amino acid sequence: CASSQDPGGNTQYF.

The chain carries TRBV5-1 and TRBJ2-5, with 7 bases that match TRBD2. This CDR3 contains 15 residues. The junction had 11 bases not matched to a gene; V was cut back by 7 bases and J by 2 bases. Germline V CDR1 and CDR2: SGHRS, YFSETQ. CDR3 coding DNA: TGCGCCAGCGCAGCCAACACGGGGGGTCAAGAGACCCAGTACTTC. Translating it yields CASAANTGGQETQYF.

V is TRBV6-5 and J is TRBJ1-3; D unresolved. CDR1 and CDR2 (germline): MNHEY, SVGAGI. Trimming pared 6 bases from V and 0 bases from J, leaving 12 bases between. The CDR3 sequence is 15 residues long. This CDR3 is CASRKTLDSGNTIYF. The DNA of the CDR3 is TGTGCCAGCAGAAAGACTCTTGACTCTGGAAACACCATATATTTT.

The chain carries TRBV7-3 and TRBJ1-1; TRBD1 is a possible D gene (5 bases). The ends were cut back, 5 bases at V and 6 bases at J, with 13 bases in the middle. In germline, CDR1 is SGHTA, CDR2 FQGTGA. CDR3 length: 13 residues. CDR3 residues: CASSPDKGAEAFF. For the CDR3, the DNA is TGTGCCAGCAGCCCCGACAAAGGGGCTGAAGCTTTCTTT. Using reference TRBV7-3 and TRBJ1-1 for the parts outside the CDR3, the full variable domain is GAGVSQTPSNKVTEKGKYVELRCDPISGHTALYWYRQSLGQGPEFLIYFQGTGAADDSGLPNDRFFAVRPEGSVSTLKIQRTERGDSAVYLCASSPDKGAEAFFGQGTRLTVV.

V gene TRBV7-9 combines with J gene TRBJ2-7; D is possibly TRBD2 (7 bases). Germline CDR1 reads SEHNR; CDR2 reads FQNEAQ (reference sequence). The V end lost 3 bases, the J end lost 6 bases, and 24 bases lay between the germline ends. The CDR3 length is 17 residues. This CDR3 reads CASSFGIGGLAAREQYF. As DNA, the CDR3 is TGTGCCAGCAGCTTTGGTATAGGGGGGCTAGCGGCCCGCGAGCAGTACTTC.

A single count supports this clone. The genes are TRBV6-2 or TRBV6-3 and TRBJ1-1, with D perhaps TRBD1 (6 bases). Germline CDR1 and CDR2: MNHEY and SVGEGT. The V gene lost 6 bases and the J gene lost 4 bases, with 15 bases spanning the gap. This CDR3 comprises 14 residues. The CDR3 DNA reads TGTGCCAGCAGCCTGGACAGTAGGGGCACTGAAGCTTTCTTT. Translating gives CASSLDSRGTEAFF.

The rearrangement links TRBV28 to TRBJ2-1, with 10 bases that match TRBD2. The CDR3 has 15 residues. With V trimmed by 3 bases and J by 12 bases, 11 bases remained unmatched. CDR1 and CDR2 (germline): MDHEN, SYDVKM. CDR3 in DNA: TGTGCCAGCAGTTTGGGGGCTAGCGGGAGCGGCGGGCAGTTCTTC. This gives the protein CASSLGASGSGGQFF.

The rearrangement joins TRBV3-1 (or the pseudogene TRBV3-2) to TRBJ1-1; D unresolved. Trimming stripped 6 bases from V and 4 bases from J, with 9 bases between. CDR1 and CDR2 from the germline V gene are LGHDT and YNNKEL (reference sequence). This CDR3 has 12 residues. CDR3 in DNA: TGTGCCAGCAGTCCCGGGATCACTGAAGCTTTCTTT. Translating it yields CASSPGITEAFF.

The chain uses TRBV19 and TRBJ2-7; a possible D gene is TRBD1 (6 bases). Trimming removed 4 bases at V and 3 bases at J, with 13 bases between. The V gene's germline CDR1 is LNHDA and CDR2 SQIVND (reference sequence). CDR3 length: 14 residues. CDR3: CASSTPGDNYEQYF. The CDR3, as DNA: TGTGCCAGTAGTACCCCAGGGGATAACTACGAGCAGTACTTC. The variable domain in full, with the rest retrieved from reference TRBV19 and TRBJ2-7, is DGGITQSPKYLFRKEGQNVTLSCEQNLNHDAMYWYRQDPGQGLRLIYYSQIVNDFQKGDIAEGYSVSREKKESFPLTVTSAQKNPTAFYLCASSTPGDNYEQYFGPGTRLTVT.

The V and J genes are TRBV4-1 and TRBJ2-3; 9 nucleotides agree with TRBD2. The V gene end was trimmed by 1 base and the J gene end by 4 bases; junction bases not matched to a gene: 6. The CDR3 totals 16 residues. Germline CDR1 and CDR2: MGHRA and YSYEKL. CDR3 amino acids: CASSQVETSGSDTQYF. CDR3 bases: TGCGCCAGCAGCCAAGTGGAGACTAGCGGATCAGATACGCAGTATTTT.

This chain links TRBV5-1 with TRBJ1-1; possibly TRBD1 for D (6 bases). The CDR3 length is 13 residues. Germline CDR1 SGHRS, CDR2 YFSETQ. V shed 3 bases and J shed 1 base, with 7 bases lying between them. The CDR3 loop reads CASSWTENTEAFF. CDR3 bases: TGCGCCAGCAGCTGGACAGAGAACACTGAAGCTTTCTTT. Variable domain in full (rest from reference TRBV5-1 and TRBJ1-1): KAGVTQTPRYLIKTRGQQVTLSCSPISGHRSVSWYQQTPGQGLQFLFEYFSETQRNKGNFPGRFSGRQFSNSRSEMNVSTLELGDSALYLCASSWTENTEAFFGQGTRLTVV.

The genes are TRBV5-1 and TRBJ2-1; 9 bases are a match to TRBD2. The CDR3 is 17 residues long. V lost 3 bases and J lost 6; bases outside the gene matches: 13. Germline V gene data show CDR1 as SGHRS and CDR2 as YFSETQ. The CDR3 sequence is CASSSLSGTSSANEQFF. DNA for the CDR3: TGCGCCAGCAGCTCTCTATCCGGGACTAGCAGTGCCAATGAGCAGTTCTTC.

This chain uses TRBV6-5 with TRBJ2-1; tentative D call: TRBD1 (5 bases). V lost 10 bases and J 6 bases, leaving 10 bases between the germline ends. Germline assignment: CDR1 MNHEY and CDR2 SVGAGI. This CDR3 is 11 amino acids long. This chain's CDR3 is CATTGLNEQFF. In DNA, the CDR3 is TGTGCCACAACAGGCCTCAATGAGCAGTTCTTC.

This clone was seen only a few times. This rearrangement joins TRBV19 to TRBJ1-2, with 9 positions matching TRBD1. V trimming: 5 bases; J trimming: 8 bases; junction bases outside the gene matches: 6. The germline V gene encodes CDR1 LNHDA and CDR2 SQIVND (reference sequence). This CDR3 region has 13 residues. The CDR3 loop reads CASSDRDRAGYTF. CDR3 nucleotide sequence: TGTGCCAGTAGTGACCGGGACAGGGCCGGCTACACCTTC.

The chain couples TRBV19 to TRBJ2-3, with D maybe TRBD2 (5 bases). The CDR3 spans 16 residues. Germline loops: CDR1 LNHDA, CDR2 SQIVND (reference sequence). V lost 7 bases and J lost 1, with 18 bases in between. This chain's CDR3 is CASTHIGEGGTDTQYF. CDR3 nucleotides: TGTGCCAGTACCCATATCGGGGAAGGTGGCACAGATACGCAGTATTTT.

This clone was seen only once. The J gene is TRBJ2-1, the V gene TRBV7-3, with TRBD2 matching over 7 bases. Germline V gene data show CDR1 as SGHTA and CDR2 as FQGTGA. The CDR3 spans 15 residues. J gave up 1 base and V 2 bases, and 2 bases lay outside the gene matches. DNA for the CDR3: TGTGCCAGCAGCTTAGTGGGACTATCCTACAATGAGCAGTTCTTC. Translation: CASSLVGLSYNEQFF.

The chain carries TRBV7-8 and TRBJ2-2; perhaps TRBD2 as D (6 bases). CDR3 length: 16 amino acids. The germline V gene has CDR1 SGHVS and CDR2 FQNEAQ. Trimming shortened V by 3 bases and J by 1 base, and 12 bases separated the two germline ends. In DNA form, the CDR3 reads TGTGCCAGCAGCTTTAACGCGGGACTGAACACCGGGGAGCTGTTTTTT. Translation gives CASSFNAGLNTGELFF.

CDR3 residues: CASSPTANYGYTF. CDR3 coding DNA: TGTGCCAGCTCACCGACAGCTAACTATGGCTACACCTTC. The chain has TRBV18 and TRBJ1-2; perhaps TRBD1 as D (5 bases). The CDR3 loop spans 13 amino acids. The V end was cut by 3 bases, the J end by 0 bases, with 5 bases between. Germline CDR1 and CDR2: KGHSH and LQKENI.

This clone was found a few times. The chain carries TRBV6-2 or TRBV6-3 and TRBJ2-1; perhaps TRBD1 as D (6 bases). The germline V gene encodes CDR1 MNHEY and CDR2 SVGEGT. The CDR3 runs 14 residues. Trimming removed 4 bases from V and 6 bases from J, with 13 bases in between. CDR3 sequence reads: CASSSQGQGNEQFF. In DNA form, the CDR3 reads TGTGCCAGCAGTTCACAGGGTCAGGGCAATGAGCAGTTCTTC.